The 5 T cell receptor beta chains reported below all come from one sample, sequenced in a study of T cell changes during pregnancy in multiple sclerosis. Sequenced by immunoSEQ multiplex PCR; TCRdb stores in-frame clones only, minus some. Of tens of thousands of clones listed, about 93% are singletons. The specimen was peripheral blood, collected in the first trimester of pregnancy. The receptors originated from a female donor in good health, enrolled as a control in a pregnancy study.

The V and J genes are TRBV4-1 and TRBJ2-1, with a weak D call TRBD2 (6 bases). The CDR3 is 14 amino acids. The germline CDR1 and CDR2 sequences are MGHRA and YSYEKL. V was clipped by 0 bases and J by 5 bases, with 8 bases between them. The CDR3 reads CASSQDRTNNEQFF. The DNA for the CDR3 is TGCGCCAGCAGCCAAGATAGGACTAACAATGAGCAGTTCTTC.

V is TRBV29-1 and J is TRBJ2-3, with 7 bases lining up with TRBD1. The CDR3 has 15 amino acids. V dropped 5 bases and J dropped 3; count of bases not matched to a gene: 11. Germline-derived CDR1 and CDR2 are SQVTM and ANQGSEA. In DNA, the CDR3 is TGCAGCGTTTCACAGGGGTTAGAAGGTACAGATACGCAGTATTTT. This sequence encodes CSVSQGLEGTDTQYF.

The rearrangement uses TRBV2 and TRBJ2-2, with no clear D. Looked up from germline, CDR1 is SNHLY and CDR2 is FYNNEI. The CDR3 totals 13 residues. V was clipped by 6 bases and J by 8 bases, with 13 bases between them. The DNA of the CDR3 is TGTGCCAGCAGACAACTACCGGGTGGGGAGCTGTTTTTT. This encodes CASRQLPGGELFF.

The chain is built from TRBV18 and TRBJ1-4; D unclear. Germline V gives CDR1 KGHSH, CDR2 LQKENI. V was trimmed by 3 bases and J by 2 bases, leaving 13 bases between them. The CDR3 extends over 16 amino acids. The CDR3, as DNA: TGTGCCAGCTCACCCCGAGTCCTGGGCACTAATGAAAAACTGTTTTTT. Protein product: CASSPRVLGTNEKLFF. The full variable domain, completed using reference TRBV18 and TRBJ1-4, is NAGVMQNPRHLVRRRGQEARLRCSPMKGHSHVYWYRQLPEEGLKFMVYLQKENIIDESGMPKERFSAEFPKEGPSILRIQQVVRGDSAAYFCASSPRVLGTNEKLFFGSGTQLSVL.

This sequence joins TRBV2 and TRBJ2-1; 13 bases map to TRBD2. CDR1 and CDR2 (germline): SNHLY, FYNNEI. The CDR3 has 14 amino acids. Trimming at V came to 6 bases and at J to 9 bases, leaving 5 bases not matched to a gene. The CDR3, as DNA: TGTGCCAGCAGAACTAGCGGGAGGGAGGGTGAGCAGTTCTTC. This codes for CASRTSGREGEQFF.